Listed here are 29 T cell receptor beta chains from one sample, sequenced in a study of response to subunit inactivated influenza vaccine. Each CDR3 protein gets one entry after TCRdb re-called the RT-PCR reads with MiXCR. The sample consists of over 450,000 distinct CDR3 sequences, around 13% of them appearing once. This sample comprised PBMCs from blood, obtained 45 days after vaccination. The source is a man aged 50-59 years who received an inactivated influenza vaccine.

This chain joins TRBV5-1 and TRBJ2-1; D is possibly TRBD2 (6 bases). The germline gives CDR1 SGHRS, CDR2 YFSETQ. V was pared by 1 base and J by 9 bases, with 20 bases between. The CDR3 spans 16 residues. The CDR3 is CASSLSIYGGAGEQFF. CDR3 DNA: TGCGCCAGCAGCTTGTCTATCTATGGAGGGGCGGGTGAGCAGTTCTTC.

This clonotype showed up just a few times. The genes are TRBV7-9 and TRBJ2-7; weak D call: TRBD1 (5 bases). The CDR3 spans 15 residues. Deletions cut 5 bases from V and 7 bases from J, with 21 bases between. Germline CDR1 and CDR2: SEHNR and FQNEAQ (reference sequence). This CDR3 reads CASSPAGKVAEEQYF. In nucleotides, the CDR3 is TGTGCCAGCAGCCCCGCAGGGAAGGTTGCGGAGGAGCAGTACTTC. Filled out from reference TRBV7-9 and TRBJ2-7, the complete variable domain reads DTGVSQNPRHKITKRGQNVTFRCDPISEHNRLYWYRQTLGQGPEFLTYFQNEAQLEKSRLLSDRFSAERPKGSFSTLEIQRTEQGDSAMYLCASSPAGKVAEEQYFGPGTRLTVT.

This clonotype was observed at least ten times. The chain employs TRBV10-3 and TRBJ2-1, with TRBD2 matching 9 bases. CDR1 is ENHRY, CDR2 SYGVKD, per germline. CDR3 length equals 15 residues. Germline trimming cut 4 bases from V and 3 bases from J; bases unmatched to any gene: 4. CDR3 sequence: CAISGPSGVYNEQFF. The DNA for the CDR3 is TGTGCCATCAGTGGCCCTAGCGGGGTCTACAATGAGCAGTTCTTC.

This clonotype was seen ten or more times. The chain carries TRBV5-1 and TRBJ2-3, with 12 bases aligning to TRBD2. The CDR3 is 18 residues long. J gave up 0 bases and V 5 bases, and 10 bases lay outside the gene matches. CDR1 and CDR2 from the germline V gene are SGHRS and YFSETQ. CDR3 DNA: TGCGCCAGCAGATTACTAGCGGGGGGCCCGACTAGCACAGATACGCAGTATTTT. Translated, it gives CASRLLAGGPTSTDTQYF.

This clonotype turned up a few times. This chain connects TRBV10-3 to TRBJ2-1; D may be TRBD1 (6 bases). CDR3 size: 15 residues. The V gene's germline CDR1 is ENHRY and CDR2 SYGVKD. V lost 4 bases, J lost 9 bases, and 19 bases lay in between. In nucleotides, the CDR3 is TGTGCCATCAGTGTCCGACAAGGGGGTCTGGCTGAGCAGTTCTTC. Translating it yields CAISVRQGGLAEQFF.

V gene TRBV7-2 combines with J gene TRBJ1-1; D unresolved. V lost 6 bases to trimming and J lost 0 bases, with 17 bases between them. The germline CDR1 and CDR2 sequences are SGHTA and FQGNSA. The CDR3 runs to 16 residues. CDR3 coding DNA: TGTGCCAGCAGTCTATTGATGAGAGGGATGAACACTGAAGCTTTCTTT. Encoded protein: CASSLLMRGMNTEAFF.

The rearrangement links TRBV6-2 or TRBV6-3 to TRBJ2-3; D not resolved. CDR3 length equals 14 residues. V was clipped by 6 bases and J by 0 bases, with 10 bases between them. The germline CDR1 and CDR2 sequences are MNHEY and SVGEGT. In nucleotides, the CDR3 is TGTGCCAGCAGAATCCATAGTAGCACAGATACGCAGTATTTT. It encodes CASRIHSSTDTQYF.

The V call is TRBV5-1, the J call TRBJ2-2; no clear D. The germline V gene encodes CDR1 SGHRS and CDR2 YFSETQ. V lost 4 bases and J 4 bases, leaving 20 bases between the germline ends. The CDR3 totals 17 residues. CDR3 nucleotide sequence: TGCGCCAGCAGCATTGAGGCAAGGCCCTTTGGCACCGGGGAGCTGTTTTTT. It codes for CASSIEARPFGTGELFF.

The genes are TRBV9 and TRBJ2-3; D call uncertain. Germline V CDR1 and CDR2: SGDLS, YYNGEE. The CDR3 runs 14 residues. Trimming pared 3 bases from V and 0 bases from J, leaving 8 bases between. The CDR3 region is CASSGAASTDTQYF. The CDR3 nucleotides are TGTGCCAGCAGCGGAGCAGCTAGCACAGATACGCAGTATTTT.

The chain carries TRBV15 and TRBJ2-1; no reliable D call. Germline V CDR1 and CDR2: LNHNV, YYDKDF (reference sequence). CDR3 length: 15 residues. The V end was cut by 0 bases, the J end by 1 base, with 7 bases between. CDR3 loop: CATSREIASYNEQFF. Here the CDR3 DNA reads TGTGCCACCAGCAGAGAGATTGCATCCTACAATGAGCAGTTCTTC.

This clonotype showed up many times. The chain recombines TRBV4-2 with TRBJ2-1; TRBD2 might be the D (6 bases). The V gene lost 0 bases and the J gene lost 0 bases, with 12 bases spanning the gap. Germline loops: CDR1 LGHNA, CDR2 YNFKEQ. This CDR3 contains 17 residues. CDR3 sequence: CASSQEPGVSSYNEQFF. CDR3 bases: TGTGCCAGCAGCCAAGAACCGGGAGTGAGCTCCTACAATGAGCAGTTCTTC.

The chain uses TRBV2 and TRBJ2-7; possible D gene TRBD1, 6 bases. V lost 3 bases and J 2 bases, leaving 8 bases between the germline ends. Germline CDR1 SNHLY, CDR2 FYNNEI. This CDR3 has 13 amino acids. CDR3 in amino acids: CASSDRTAYEQYF. DNA of the CDR3: TGTGCCAGCAGTGATCGGACAGCCTACGAGCAGTACTTC.

This clonotype was counted between two and nine times. The chain couples TRBV10-3 to TRBJ2-2, with TRBD1 identical over 7 bases. The CDR3 runs 13 residues. CDR1 and CDR2 from the germline V gene are ENHRY and SYGVKD. In DNA form, the CDR3 reads TGTGCTGCCCAAATCAGGGGGTCCGGGGAGCTGTTTTTT. Translation gives CAAQIRGSGELFF.

This clonotype showed up just a few times. This chain links TRBV5-5 with TRBJ2-1; TRBD2 matches at 13 bases. CDR3 size: 16 residues. The ends lost 3 bases at V and 10 bases at J; junction bases unmatched: 10. Per germline, CDR1 SGHKS and CDR2 YYEKEE (reference sequence). Here the CDR3 DNA reads TGTGCCAGCAGCTCGCCGGGACTAGCGGGGAGTGCGGAGCAGTTCTTC. Protein: CASSSPGLAGSAEQFF. Drawing the rest from reference TRBV5-5 and TRBJ2-1, the complete variable domain is DAGVTQSPTHLIKTRGQQVTLRCSPISGHKSVSWYQQVLGQGPQFIFQYYEKEERGRGNFPDRFSARQFPNYSSELNVNALLLGDSALYLCASSSPGLAGSAEQFFGPGTRLTVL.

This clonotype occurred a few times. The chain carries TRBV4-3 and TRBJ1-6; TRBD1 matches at 9 bases. Trimming removed 2 bases from V and 7 bases from J; junction bases left unmatched: 6. CDR1 and CDR2 (germline): LGHNA, YSLEER. The CDR3 spans 16 residues. CDR3 sequence: CASSQLQGAFNSPLHF. The CDR3 coding sequence is TGCGCCAGCAGCCAACTACAGGGGGCGTTCAATTCACCCCTCCACTTT.

This clonotype was seen a few times. CDR3: CASSSGLAGIRSSYNEQFF. In nucleotides, the CDR3 is TGCGCCAGCAGCTCCGGACTAGCGGGCATTCGAAGCTCCTACAATGAGCAGTTCTTC. The chain joins TRBV5-1 to TRBJ2-1, with TRBD2 matching 11 bases. J was trimmed by 0 bases and V by 3 bases; bases with no gene match: 11. The CDR3 is 19 residues long. Germline V gene lookup returns CDR1 SGHRS and CDR2 YFSETQ. The full variable domain, with the rest looked up from reference TRBV5-1 and TRBJ2-1, is KAGVTQTPRYLIKTRGQQVTLSCSPISGHRSVSWYQQTPGQGLQFLFEYFSETQRNKGNFPGRFSGRQFSNSRSEMNVSTLELGDSALYLCASSSGLAGIRSSYNEQFFGPGTRLTVL.

The chain couples TRBV2 to TRBJ2-1; 8 positions agree with TRBD2. Germline CDR1 reads SNHLY; CDR2 reads FYNNEI. With 2 bases clipped from V and 14 bases from J, the junction kept 14 bases outside the gene matches. The CDR3 is 15 residues long. Here the CDR3 reads CASSEIDGGAGGKFF. CDR3 sequence (DNA): TGTGCCAGCAGTGAAATCGACGGGGGGGCTGGTGGAAAGTTCTTC.

This clonotype occurred a few times. The gene calls are TRBV9 and TRBJ1-2; D not certain. The germline V gene encodes CDR1 SGDLS and CDR2 YYNGEE. V gave up 3 bases and J gave up 6 bases, with 3 bases separating them. This CDR3 has 10 residues. The CDR3 nucleotides read TGTGCCAGCAGCGGAAATGGCTACACCTTC. It encodes CASSGNGYTF.

In its sample, this clonotype was seen many times. The V and J genes are TRBV6-5 and TRBJ2-2; D might be TRBD2 (5 bases). This CDR3 has 17 residues. Germline V gene data show CDR1 as MNHEY and CDR2 as SVGAGI. V shed 0 bases and J shed 2 bases, with 13 bases lying between them. CDR3 in amino acids: CASSYSIMGVNTGELFF. The CDR3 DNA reads as TGTGCCAGCAGTTACTCGATAATGGGAGTTAACACCGGGGAGCTGTTTTTT.

The chain combines TRBV12-3 or TRBV12-4 with TRBJ1-1; no reliable D call. The CDR3 covers 14 residues. Trimming left V 3 bases short and J 4 bases short, with 12 bases between. CDR3 in DNA: TGTGCCAGCAGTTTCTCGGGCTGGGTCACTGAAGCTTTCTTT. Translated, it gives CASSFSGWVTEAFF.

The V and J genes are TRBV19 and TRBJ2-3, with D possibly matching TRBD2 (5 bases). Germline V gene data show CDR1 as LNHDA and CDR2 as SQIVND (reference sequence). CDR3 length: 16 residues. Trimming removed 8 bases at V and 3 bases at J, with 21 bases between. CDR3 sequence reads: CASSSGISLRTDTQYF. As DNA, the CDR3 is TGTGCCAGTTCTTCCGGGATTAGCCTGAGAACAGATACGCAGTATTTT.

In its sample, this clonotype was seen a few times. The genes are TRBV12-3 or TRBV12-4 and TRBJ2-5; the match to TRBD1 covers 7 bases. J gave up 7 bases and V 4 bases, and 6 bases lay outside the gene matches. This CDR3 is 13 amino acids long. The CDR3 reads CASSYYKGATQYF. The CDR3 region has the DNA TGTGCCAGCAGTTATTATAAGGGGGCGACCCAGTACTTC.

This clonotype occurred many times. The chain combines TRBV7-8 with TRBJ2-5; D is perhaps TRBD1 (6 bases). Germline values: CDR1 SGHVS, CDR2 FQNEAQ. There are 13 residues in the CDR3. The germline V and J ends were trimmed by 4 bases and 4 bases, with 10 bases remaining between them. CDR3 protein: CASSSRGRETQYF. DNA for the CDR3: TGTGCCAGCAGCTCCAGGGGCAGAGAGACCCAGTACTTC. Variable domain in full (rest from reference TRBV7-8 and TRBJ2-5): GAGVSQSPRYKVAKRGQDVALRCDPISGHVSLFWYQQALGQGPEFLTYFQNEAQLDKSGLPSDRFFAERPEGSVSTLKIQRTQQEDSAVYLCASSSRGRETQYFGPGTRLLVL.

This clonotype was found many times. The gene calls are TRBV12-3 or TRBV12-4 and TRBJ1-2; D is unresolved. The CDR3 contains 14 residues. V gave up 4 bases and J gave up 3 bases, with 12 bases separating them. The CDR3 region has the DNA TGTGCCAGCAGTTCCCTTGGCAACTACTATGGCTACACCTTC. It codes for CASSSLGNYYGYTF.

The chain joins TRBV6-1 to TRBJ2-3; D is uncertain. Trimming removed 2 bases from V and 1 base from J, with 10 bases in between. CDR1 and CDR2 from the germline V gene are MNHNS and SASEGT. This CDR3 region has 15 residues. CDR3 amino acids: CASSERRFGTDTQYF. The DNA for the CDR3 is TGTGCCAGCAGTGAACGGCGGTTTGGCACAGATACGCAGTATTTT.

This clonotype turned up a few times. The chain has TRBV20-1 and TRBJ2-1; D gene ambiguous. V lost 5 bases and J 8 bases, leaving 19 bases between the germline ends. The CDR3 runs 14 residues. Per germline, CDR1 DFQATT and CDR2 SNEGSKA (reference sequence). The CDR3 protein is CSAAGTATWYEQFF. CDR3 sequence (DNA): TGCAGTGCTGCCGGAACGGCCACGTGGTATGAGCAGTTCTTC.

The V call is TRBV29-1, the J call TRBJ1-2, with TRBD1 matching over 7 bases. The CDR3 is 15 amino acids. V trimming: 7 bases; J trimming: 4 bases; junction bases outside the gene matches: 15. Germline lookup yields CDR1 SQVTM and CDR2 ANQGSEA. For the CDR3, the DNA is TGCAGCGCCGAAATTTCTCGACAGGGACCCTATGGCTACACCTTC. Protein product: CSAEISRQGPYGYTF.

This clonotype has at least ten counts. The gene calls are TRBV7-8 and TRBJ2-3, with TRBD2 matching over 10 bases. The J segment lost 2 bases and the V segment lost 1 base, leaving 3 bases of the junction unmatched. The CDR3 length is 16 residues. CDR1 and CDR2 from the germline V gene are SGHVS and FQNEAQ. The chain's CDR3 is CASSLDLAGVTDTQYF. Here the CDR3 DNA reads TGTGCCAGCAGCTTAGACCTAGCGGGAGTCACAGATACGCAGTATTTT.

The chain carries TRBV15 and TRBJ1-2; TRBD1 might be the D (5 bases). CDR3 length: 17 amino acids. Germline CDR1 and CDR2: LNHNV and YYDKDF (reference sequence). V was cut by 3 bases and J by 4 bases, with 21 bases left in between. CDR3 residues: CATSSIPRSDKVYGYTF. CDR3 nucleotides: TGTGCCACCAGCAGTATCCCTAGATCGGACAAGGTCTATGGCTACACCTTC.